Listed below are T cell receptor beta chains from one sample, sequenced in a study of blood T cells in healthy people across ages. TCRdb re-called the 5' RACE reads through MiXCR, storing one row per CDR3 protein. The table shows roughly 1.9 million distinct CDR3 sequences, with around 40% occurring only once. Source material: blood. Receptors were obtained from a human donor in good health. The CDR3 runs from the conserved cysteine through the conserved F or W. The D gene is left open where the match is weak. Clone size is given for some rows only: seen once, a few or many times, or a class if the clone is expanded.

CDR3aa	CDR3nt	j_gene	abundance	v_gene	d_gene
CSAWHSLGRGYTF	TGCAGTGCTTGGCACAGCTTGGGCAGGGGCTACACCTTC	TRBJ1-2	.	TRBV20-1	.
CASSSRFSANEKLFF	TGTGCCAGCAGTTCCCGGTTCTCGGCTAATGAAAAGCTGTTTTTT	TRBJ1-4	.	TRBV25-1	.
CASSLDLEETQYF	TGTGCCAGCAGCTTAGATCTAGAAGAGACCCAGTACTTC	TRBJ2-5	many	TRBV5-1	.
CISVSEALGLSYGYTF	.	TRBJ1-2	.	TRBV7-5	.
CASSQDAPSTDTQYF	TGTGCCAGCAGCCAAGATGCCCCGAGCACAGATACGCAGTATTTT	TRBJ2-3	.	TRBV4-2	.
CASSWGTGGGYEQYF	TGCGCCAGCAGCTGGGGCACAGGGGGCGGCTACGAGCAGTACTTC	TRBJ2-7	few	TRBV5-1	TRBD1
CSASNRENQPQHF	TGCAGTGCTAGTAACAGGGAAAATCAGCCCCAGCATTTT	TRBJ1-5	few	TRBV20-1	.
CASSPLALEQFF	TGTGCCAGCAGCCCACTAGCTCTCGAGCAGTTCTTC	TRBJ2-1	.	TRBV7-9	.
CASSFTGTGWNEQFF	TGTGCCAGCAGCTTCACCGGGACAGGGTGGAACGAGCAGTTCTTC	TRBJ2-1	.	TRBV27	TRBD1
CSASWGGENEKLFF	TGCAGTGCTAGTTGGGGGGGCGAAAATGAAAAACTGTTTTTT	TRBJ1-4	.	TRBV20-1	.
CASSLESDRPFYGYTF	TGTGCCAGCAGCTTAGAATCGGACAGGCCCTTCTATGGCTACACCTTC	TRBJ1-2	.	TRBV7-2	TRBD1
CASSVAWNGYTF	TGTGCCAGCAGCGTAGCCTGGAATGGCTACACCTTC	TRBJ1-2	few	TRBV9	.
CASSQDPNTDSLYGYTF	TGCGCCAGCAGCCAAGATCCAAACACGGACAGTCTTTATGGCTACACCTTC	TRBJ1-2	.	TRBV4-1	.
CAISERNNEQFF	TGTGCCATCAGTGAGAGGAACAATGAGCAGTTCTTC	TRBJ2-1	.	TRBV10-3	.
CASSLAGGPSDEQFF	TGTGCCAGCAGCTTAGCGGGGGGGCCCTCGGATGAGCAGTTCTTC	TRBJ2-1	few	TRBV7-2	.
CASFAGSGGDIYNEQFF	TGCGCCAGTTTCGCAGGGAGCGGGGGTGATATCTACAATGAGCAGTTCTTC	TRBJ2-1	few	TRBV5-1	TRBD2
CSARAGLQLFF	TGCAGTGCTAGAGCCGGGCTACAACTGTTTTTT	TRBJ1-4	few	TRBV20-1	.
CASSSHSGQTGDGYGYTF	TGTGCCAGCAGCTCGCATTCGGGGCAGACAGGGGATGGCTATGGCTACACCTTC	TRBJ1-2	.	TRBV11-2	TRBD1
CASSFFLSQPQHF	TGTGCCAGCAGTTTCTTTTTGAGTCAGCCCCAGCATTTT	TRBJ1-5	.	TRBV12-3/TRBV12-4	.
CASSYSGGTANEKLFF	TGTGCCAGCAGTTACTCAGGAGGGACCGCTAATGAAAAACTGTTTTTT	TRBJ1-4	.	TRBV6-2/TRBV6-3	.
CASSLSHRGPPNEQFF	TGTGCCAGCAGTTTGTCTCACAGGGGGCCCCCCAATGAGCAGTTCTTC	TRBJ2-1	.	TRBV28	TRBD1
CASSLASGSSSSPLHF	TGTGCCAGCAGCTTAGCCTCAGGGTCATCTTCTTCACCCCTCCACTTT	TRBJ1-6	.	TRBV7-2	.
CASTRLAGQETQYF	TGTGCCAGCACCCGACTAGCGGGGCAAGAGACCCAGTACTTC	TRBJ2-5	few	TRBV27	TRBD2
CASSQDWGQEKLFF	TGTGCCAGCAGCCAAGATTGGGGACAGGAAAAACTGTTTTTT	TRBJ1-4	once	TRBV3-1	TRBD1
CATSRDYGGQGNEQFF	TGTGCCACCAGCAGAGATTACGGGGGGCAAGGTAATGAGCAGTTCTTC	TRBJ2-1	many	TRBV15	.
CASQEGTELTEAFF	TGTGCCAGCCAAGAAGGGACAGAACTTACTGAAGCTTTCTTT	TRBJ1-1	.	TRBV6-2/TRBV6-3	TRBD1
CASSYVGSYGQYF	TGTGCCAGCAGTTATGTAGGCTCCTACGGGCAGTACTTC	TRBJ2-7	.	TRBV6-5	.
CSVGPRGWSEQYF	TGCAGCGTGGGCCCACGGGGGTGGAGTGAGCAGTACTTC	TRBJ2-7	few	TRBV29-1	.
CASRGVSYNEQFF	TGTGCCAGCCGCGGGGTTTCCTACAATGAGCAGTTCTTC	TRBJ2-1	many	TRBV6-2/TRBV6-3	.
CASSLFLTVPLSNTEAFF	TGTGCCAGCAGCTTGTTCTTAACAGTCCCACTATCGAACACTGAAGCTTTCTTT	TRBJ1-1	.	TRBV5-5	.
CASSYSPGANVLTF	TGTGCCAGCAGTTACAGTCCTGGGGCCAACGTCCTGACTTTC	TRBJ2-6	few	TRBV6-5	.
CASTSRDQPQHF	TGTGCCAGCACCAGTAGGGATCAGCCCCAGCATTTT	TRBJ1-5	.	TRBV28	.
CATSRSSGQVSYEQYF	TGTGCCACCAGCAGATCTTCGGGACAGGTCTCCTACGAGCAGTACTTC	TRBJ2-7	.	TRBV15	TRBD1
CASSSGGVVNTEAFF	TGTGCCAGCAGCTCCGGGGGGGTAGTGAACACTGAAGCTTTCTTT	TRBJ1-1	.	TRBV7-3	.
CASSLTNEKLFF	TGTGCCAGCAGTTTGACTAATGAAAAACTGTTTTTT	TRBJ1-4	many	TRBV7-2	.
CASSPAGGGNEQFF	TGTGCCAGCAGCCCAGCGGGGGGTGGGAATGAGCAGTTCTTC	TRBJ2-1	.	TRBV7-9	TRBD2
CASSVQGKVDEKLFF	TGTGCCAGCAGCGTACAGGGAAAGGTCGATGAAAAACTGTTTTTT	TRBJ1-4	.	TRBV5-5	.
CASSPVGGGGYTF	TGTGCCAGCAGCCCTGTGGGGGGCGGGGGCTACACCTTC	TRBJ1-2	.	TRBV6-6	.
CSASRESYEQYF	TGCAGTGCTAGTCGTGAGTCCTACGAGCAGTACTTC	TRBJ2-7	.	TRBV20-1	.
CASSDSRGGSNQPQHF	TGTGCCAGCAGTGACTCCAGGGGGGGAAGCAATCAGCCCCAGCATTTT	TRBJ1-5	.	TRBV25-1	TRBD1
CASSLDAGTGANVLTF	TGCGCCAGCAGCTTGGATGCAGGGACTGGGGCCAACGTCCTGACTTTC	TRBJ2-6	.	TRBV5-1	.
CSAAGAGDLTDTQYF	TGCAGTGCCGCGGGAGCGGGTGATCTCACAGATACGCAGTATTTT	TRBJ2-3	many	TRBV20-1	TRBD2
CASSRLAGGPEDTRYF	TGTGCCAGCAGCCGATTAGCGGGGGGGCCGGAAGATACGCGGTATTTT	TRBJ2-3	.	TRBV4-2	TRBD2
CAISESGGTGARNTEAFF	TGTGCCATCAGTGAGTCGGGGGGGACAGGGGCCAGGAACACTGAAGCTTTCTTT	TRBJ1-1	few	TRBV10-3	TRBD1
CASSLGQRTDYEQYF	TGTGCCAGCAGCTTAGGCCAGCGGACAGACTACGAGCAGTACTTC	TRBJ2-7	many	TRBV13	.
CASSQETGTGYGYTF	TGCGCCAGCAGCCAAGAGACTGGGACGGGCTATGGCTACACCTTC	TRBJ1-2	.	TRBV4-1	.
CASSLDFGLGYKQYF	TGTGCCAGCAGCTTAGATTTTGGGCTTGGGTACAAGCAGTACTTC	TRBJ2-7	.	TRBV7-2	.
CANSSSVGLVEETQYF	TGCGCCAACAGCTCGAGCGTGGGACTAGTCGAAGAGACCCAGTACTTC	TRBJ2-5	.	TRBV5-1	TRBD2
CSVELGHNQPQHF	TGCAGCGTTGAATTGGGGCACAATCAGCCCCAGCATTTT	TRBJ1-5	.	TRBV29-1	.
CASSQSRGEEYF	TGTGCCAGCAGCCAATCCCGGGGAGAGGAGTATTTT	TRBJ2-3	few	TRBV4-2	.
CSARDGLASYNEQYF	TGCAGTGCTAGAGATGGGCTAGCTTCCTACAATGAGCAGTACTTC	TRBJ2-7	.	TRBV20-1	.
CASSASGREAYGYTF	TGTGCCAGCAGCGCATCCGGCAGGGAGGCCTATGGCTACACCTTC	TRBJ1-2	.	TRBV7-9	.
CASSVREQYF	TGTGCCAGCAGCGTACGGGAGCAGTACTTC	TRBJ2-4	few	TRBV7-9	.
CASRRQRLEETQYF	TGTGCCAGCAGACGACAGAGACTAGAAGAGACCCAGTACTTC	TRBJ2-5	few	TRBV3-1	.